Detailed here is one T cell receptor (beta chain). The data stem from a study of T cell changes during pregnancy in multiple sclerosis. Using immunoSEQ multiplex PCR, the repertoire was profiled, and TCRdb retains in-frame clones only, with some absent. The sample shows 50,000 to 60,000 clones, approximately 90% of them seen only once. The TCR sequence derives from a female donor with multiple sclerosis, enrolled in a pregnancy study. Sequenced here: CD4+ T cells from peripheral blood mononuclear cells, sampled in the first trimester of pregnancy.

The CDR3 nucleotides read TGTGCCAGCAGGAGACTAGCGGGAGAGACCCAGTACTTC. Amino acid sequence: CASRRLAGETQYF. The chain recombines TRBV27 with TRBJ2-5; 10 nucleotides align to TRBD2. J lost 4 bases, V lost 6 bases, and 2 bases had no gene match. There are 13 residues in the CDR3. CDR1 is MNHEY, CDR2 SMNVEV, per germline (reference sequence).